The rows below give T cell receptor beta chains drawn from one sample of a study of blood T cell repertoires in COVID-19. Assay: immunoSEQ multiplex PCR; the TCRdb copy retains only in-frame clones and omits some. The repertoire holds about 290,000 clones, approximately 91% seen once, with roughly 0.96% in the top ten. Sequencing input: peripheral blood. Every receptor here comes from a woman between 40 and 50 years old who had recovered from COVID-19. Each CDR3 is given with its conserved first and last residue. D genes are given only for firm matches. Size values are once, few and many counts, or a class for expanded clones, and some rows have none.

TRBJ2-7	-	-	13	TRBV6-6	CASSYGRDYEQYF	TGTGCCAGCAGTTACGGCAGGGACTACGAGCAGTACTTC
TRBJ2-7	-	TRBD2	14	TRBV5-1	CASSLAGAPYEQYF	TGCGCCAGCAGTCTAGCGGGAGCCCCGTACGAGCAGTACTTC
TRBJ2-5	-	TRBD2	14	TRBV5-1	CASSRGLAEETQYF	TGCGCCAGCAGCAGAGGACTAGCCGAAGAGACCCAGTACTTC
TRBJ2-1	-	TRBD2	13	TRBV2	CASGGLVLHEQFF	TGTGCCAGCGGGGGACTAGTTCTCCATGAGCAGTTCTTC
TRBJ2-7	few	TRBD2	18	TRBV28	CASSFPGLAGGSRGEQYF	TGTGCCAGCAGTTTCCCCGGACTAGCGGGAGGGTCTCGAGGCGAGCAGTACTTC
TRBJ1-2	-	TRBD1	13	TRBV15	CATSSGGNYGYTF	TGTGCCACCAGTTCAGGGGGCAACTATGGCTACACCTTC
TRBJ2-3	-	-	15	TRBV2	CASSVGRASTDTQYF	TGTGCCAGCTCCGTCGGGCGGGCTAGCACAGATACGCAGTATTTT
TRBJ2-1	-	TRBD2	16	TRBV24-1	CATSDPGLAGGSEQFF	TGTGCCACCAGTGACCCCGGACTAGCGGGAGGGAGTGAGCAGTTCTTC
TRBJ2-3	-	TRBD2	14	TRBV6-5	CASSYRTSLDTQYF	TGTGCCAGCAGTTACCGGACTAGCCTAGATACGCAGTATTTT
TRBJ2-3	-	TRBD2	15	TRBV10-3	CAIKRASGHTDTQYF	TGTGCCATCAAAAGGGCTAGCGGCCACACAGATACGCAGTATTTT
TRBJ2-5	few	TRBD2	18	TRBV18	CASSPAIIAGPSQETQYF	TGTGCCAGCTCACCCGCGATAATAGCGGGACCCTCGCAAGAGACCCAGTACTTC
TRBJ2-2	-	TRBD1	15	TRBV24-1	CATRGRGQVDGELFF	TGTGCCACCAGGGGAAGGGGACAGGTGGACGGGGAGCTGTTTTTT
TRBJ2-2	-	-	14	TRBV6-5	CASSRLGDTGELFF	TGTGCCAGCAGTCGACTAGGAGATACCGGGGAGCTGTTTTTT
TRBJ1-1	-	TRBD1	15	TRBV29-1	CSVGAPGQINTEAFF	TGCAGCGTTGGGGCCCCGGGACAGATTAACACTGAAGCTTTCTTT
TRBJ2-1	-	TRBD2	17	TRBV7-9	CASSLTSGAMSYNEQFF	TGTGCCAGCAGCCTGACTAGCGGGGCAATGTCCTACAATGAGCAGTTCTTC
TRBJ2-1	-	TRBD2	16	TRBV7-9	CASSLARLAGKDEQFF	TGTGCCAGCAGCTTAGCCCGTCTAGCGGGAAAGGATGAGCAGTTCTTC
TRBJ2-7	-	-	14	TRBV5-1	CASSPEAGSYEQYF	TGCGCCAGCAGCCCGGAAGCAGGCTCCTACGAGCAGTACTTC
TRBJ1-5	-	-	15	TRBV5-7	CASSFASNSNQPQHF	TGTGCCAGCAGCTTCGCCTCTAATAGCAATCAGCCCCAGCATTTT
TRBJ2-5	-	TRBD2	18	TRBV7-3	CASSPRGGSGRGQETQYF	TGTGCCAGCAGCCCGAGAGGGGGTAGCGGGAGAGGGCAAGAGACCCAGTACTTC
TRBJ2-5	-	TRBD2	16	TRBV29-1	CSVDAPGTSGRGTQYF	TGCAGCGTTGACGCTCCCGGGACTAGCGGGAGGGGGACCCAGTACTTC
TRBJ1-6	-	-	13	TRBV5-4	CASSRDNNSPLHF	TGTGCCAGCAGCCGGGACAATAATTCACCCCTCCACTTT
TRBJ1-2	-	TRBD1	14	TRBV6-5	CASRDRAAGYGYTF	TGTGCCAGCCGGGACAGGGCCGCGGGCTATGGCTACACCTTC
TRBJ2-3	-	TRBD1	16	TRBV30	CAWSGNLGTGTDTQYF	TGTGCCTGGAGTGGTAACTTGGGGACAGGGACAGATACGCAGTATTTT
TRBJ2-2	-	-	13	TRBV3-1/TRBV3-2	CASSVSRTGELFF	TGTGCCAGCAGCGTGAGTCGCACCGGGGAGCTGTTTTTT
TRBJ2-5	-	TRBD2	14	TRBV5-1	CASKTSGYQETQYF	TGCGCCAGCAAGACTAGCGGTTACCAAGAGACCCAGTACTTC